The 8 T cell receptor beta chains presented below share a single source sample, sequenced in a study of cytomegalovirus exposure and HLA in healthy donors. Use of 60 Vbeta and 13 Jbeta primers characterized the PCR. Some clones are missing from TCRdb's copy, which holds only in-frame ones; the method was immunoSEQ multiplex PCR. The table shows more than 150,000 clones, with roughly 82% occurring only once. The sample was PBMCs. Source of these receptors: a woman aged 45 to 65 in good health and CMV-seropositive.

The chain uses TRBV10-3 and TRBJ1-3, with TRBD1 identical over 8 bases. The CDR3 is 16 amino acids. V was clipped by 3 bases and J by 1 base; unmatched bases: 5. Germline V gives CDR1 ENHRY, CDR2 SYGVKD. This chain's CDR3 is CAISDTGGKSGNTIYF. The CDR3, as DNA: TGTGCCATCAGTGATACAGGGGGTAAATCTGGAAACACCATATATTTT.

The chain recombines TRBV28 with TRBJ2-2; unclear D gene. The CDR3 spans 11 residues. Germline CDR1 reads MDHEN; CDR2 reads SYDVKM. Trimming left V 5 bases short and J 8 bases short, with 6 bases between. CDR3: CASSAQGELFF. In nucleotides, the CDR3 is TGTGCCAGCAGTGCCCAGGGGGAGCTGTTTTTT.

The chain joins TRBV7-6 to TRBJ1-5; the D is unclear. Germline V CDR1 and CDR2: SGHVS, FNYEAQ. Trimming left V 1 base short and J 4 bases short, with 8 bases between. The CDR3 runs to 14 residues. The CDR3 is CASSLGGRNQPQHF. CDR3 DNA: TGTGCCAGCAGCTTAGGAGGAAGGAATCAGCCCCAGCATTTT.

Regarding this clone: A read error may account for a junction end that differs from germline. The chain employs TRBV7-9 and TRBJ2-7; a weak D match, TRBD1 (6 bases). The germline V gene has CDR1 SEHNR and CDR2 FQNEAQ (reference sequence). This CDR3 spans 14 amino acids. CDR3 sequence (DNA): TGTTCCAGCAGCCCAACACAGGGAACCTACGAGCAGTACTTC. It encodes CSSSPTQGTYEQYF.

The chain joins TRBV6-1 to TRBJ2-1; 9 bases are shared with TRBD2. The CDR3 has 13 amino acids. The V and J ends lost 8 bases and 3 bases, in that order; junction bases with no gene match: 2. CDR1 and CDR2 (germline): MNHNS, SASEGT. The CDR3 reads CASLAGRYNEQFF. CDR3 sequence (DNA): TGTGCCAGCCTAGCGGGGCGCTACAATGAGCAGTTCTTC.

This chain links TRBV7-2 with TRBJ2-1; 10 bases are shared with TRBD1. The ends lost 5 bases at V and 2 bases at J; junction bases unmatched: 6. Germline V gene lookup returns CDR1 SGHTA and CDR2 FQGNSA. The CDR3 is 16 residues long. The CDR3 loop reads CASSRIGTGAYNEQFF. The CDR3 bases are TGTGCCAGCAGCCGGATCGGGACAGGGGCCTACAATGAGCAGTTCTTC.

The chain couples TRBV6-1 to TRBJ1-1; 9 bases line up with TRBD1. J gave up 1 base and V 4 bases, and 4 bases lay outside the gene matches. The CDR3 is 15 residues long. Germline CDR1 is MNHNS and CDR2 is SASEGT. Written as DNA, the CDR3 is TGTGCCAGCAGTGTCACAGGGGGCAGGAACACTGAAGCTTTCTTT. It yields the protein CASSVTGGRNTEAFF.

The J gene is TRBJ2-1, the V gene TRBV4-1, with 8 bases aligning to TRBD2. The CDR3 covers 14 residues. Germline CDR1 and CDR2: MGHRA and YSYEKL. The trim removed 3 bases at V and 3 bases at J, leaving 1 base unmatched. In DNA, the CDR3 is TGCGCCAGCAGCCAGGGGACTAGCTACAATGAGCAGTTCTTC. Translating gives CASSQGTSYNEQFF.